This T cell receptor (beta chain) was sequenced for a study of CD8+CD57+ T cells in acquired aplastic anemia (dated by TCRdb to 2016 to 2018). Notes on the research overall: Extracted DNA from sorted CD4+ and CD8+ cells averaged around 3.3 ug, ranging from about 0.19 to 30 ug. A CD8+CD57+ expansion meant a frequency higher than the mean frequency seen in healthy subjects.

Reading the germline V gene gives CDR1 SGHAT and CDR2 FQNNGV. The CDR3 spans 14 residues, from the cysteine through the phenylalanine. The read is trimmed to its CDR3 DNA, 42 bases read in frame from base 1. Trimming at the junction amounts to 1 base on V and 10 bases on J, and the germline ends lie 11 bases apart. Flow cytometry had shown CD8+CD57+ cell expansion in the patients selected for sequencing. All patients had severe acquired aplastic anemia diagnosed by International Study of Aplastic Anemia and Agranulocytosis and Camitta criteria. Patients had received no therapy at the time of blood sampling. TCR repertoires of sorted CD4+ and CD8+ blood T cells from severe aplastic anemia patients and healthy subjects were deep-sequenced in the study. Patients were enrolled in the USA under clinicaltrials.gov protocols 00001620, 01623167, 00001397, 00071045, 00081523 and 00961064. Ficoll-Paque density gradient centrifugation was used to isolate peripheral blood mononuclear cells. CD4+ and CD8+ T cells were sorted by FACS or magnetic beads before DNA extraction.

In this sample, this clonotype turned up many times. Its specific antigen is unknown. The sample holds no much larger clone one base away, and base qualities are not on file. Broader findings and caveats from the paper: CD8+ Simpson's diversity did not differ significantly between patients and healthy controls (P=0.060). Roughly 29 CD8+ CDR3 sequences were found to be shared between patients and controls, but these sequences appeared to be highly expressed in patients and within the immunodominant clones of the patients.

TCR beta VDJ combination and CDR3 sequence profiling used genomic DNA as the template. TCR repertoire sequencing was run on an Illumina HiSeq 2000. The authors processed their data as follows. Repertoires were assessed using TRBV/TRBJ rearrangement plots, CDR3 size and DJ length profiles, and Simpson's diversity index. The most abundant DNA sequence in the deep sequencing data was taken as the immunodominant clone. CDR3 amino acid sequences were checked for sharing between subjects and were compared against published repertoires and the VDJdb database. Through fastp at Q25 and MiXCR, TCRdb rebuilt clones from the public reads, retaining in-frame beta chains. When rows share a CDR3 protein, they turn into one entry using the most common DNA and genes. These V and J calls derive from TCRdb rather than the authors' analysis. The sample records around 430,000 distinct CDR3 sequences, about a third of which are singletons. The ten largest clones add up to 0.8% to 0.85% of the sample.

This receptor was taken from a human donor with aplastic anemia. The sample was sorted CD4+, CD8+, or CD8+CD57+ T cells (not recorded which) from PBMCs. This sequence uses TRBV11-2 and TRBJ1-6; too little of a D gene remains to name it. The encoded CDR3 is CASSLAAGRSPLHF. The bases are TGTGCCAGCAGCTTAGCAGCGGGAAGGTCACCCCTCCACTTT.